The 22 T cell receptor beta chains presented below share a single source sample, sequenced in a study of CD8 T cells in ankylosing spondylitis. Whole-study results and caveats: Made up of eight highly homologous variants, a TCR beta motif appeared characteristic of ankylosing spondylitis blood.

TCRdb processed the 5' RACE reads anew with MiXCR; each CDR3 protein has one entry. The data hold hundreds of thousands of distinct CDR3 sequences, with 10% to 15% observed a single time. These receptors' antigens are unknown. Material for sequencing was blood, either unsorted or a sorted T cell fraction (not recorded which). These receptors came from a male donor with ankylosing spondylitis.

In its sample, this clonotype was seen a few times. This chain uses TRBV5-1 with TRBJ2-5, with 10 bases matching TRBD2. The germline CDR1 and CDR2 sequences are SGHRS and YFSETQ. With 3 bases clipped from V and 2 bases from J, the junction kept 7 bases outside the gene matches. The CDR3 length is 16 residues. The CDR3 loop is CASSSDRLAGQETQYF. CDR3 coding DNA: TGCGCCAGCAGCTCGGACCGACTAGCGGGTCAAGAGACCCAGTACTTC.

This clonotype came up a few times. V gene TRBV28 combines with J gene TRBJ1-1; the D is unclear. V was cut by 0 bases and J by 7 bases, with 12 bases left in between. Germline V lookup: CDR1 MDHEN, CDR2 SYDVKM. The CDR3 sequence is 14 residues long. The CDR3 region has the DNA TGTGCCAGCAGTTTATGGGGTCCCTACTATGAAGCTTTCTTT. As protein: CASSLWGPYYEAFF. Together with reference TRBV28 and TRBJ1-1, the CDR3 gives the full variable domain: DVKVTQSSRYLVKRTGEKVFLECVQDMDHENMFWYRQDPGLGLRLIYFSYDVKMKEKGDIPEGYSVSREKKERFSLILESASTNQTSMYLCASSLWGPYYEAFFGQGTRLTVV.

This clonotype was picked up many times. The chain couples TRBV20-1 to TRBJ1-4, with D possibly matching TRBD1 (5 bases). The germline gives CDR1 DFQATT, CDR2 SNEGSKA (reference sequence). The CDR3 length is 13 residues. The ends were cut back, 2 bases at V and 8 bases at J, with 12 bases in the middle. The CDR3 loop reads CSARSVGEEKLFF. CDR3 DNA: TGCAGTGCTAGATCAGTAGGGGAGGAAAAACTGTTTTTT.

J is TRBJ1-3 and V is TRBV18; D perhaps matches TRBD1 (6 bases). Germline CDR1 is KGHSH and CDR2 is LQKENI. Trimming stripped 5 bases from V and 3 bases from J, with 11 bases between. This CDR3 has 14 amino acids. CDR3 protein: CASSAQGSGNTIYF. The DNA for the CDR3 is TGTGCCAGCTCAGCCCAGGGGAGTGGAAACACCATATATTTT.

V and J are TRBV29-1 and TRBJ1-1; D not resolved. The CDR3 has 14 amino acids. The V end lost 1 base, the J end lost 0 bases, and 9 bases lay between the germline ends. Germline V CDR1 and CDR2: SQVTM, ANQGSEA. For the CDR3, the DNA is TGCAGCGTTGAAGGACCCCTGTTGAACACTGAAGCTTTCTTT. Its protein product is CSVEGPLLNTEAFF.

This clonotype was picked up a small number of times. The V and J genes are TRBV11-1 and TRBJ2-5; D is perhaps TRBD1 (7 bases). Germline V gives CDR1 SGHAT, CDR2 FQDESV (reference sequence). This CDR3 spans 14 amino acids. V lost 5 bases and J 4 bases, leaving 14 bases between the germline ends. In DNA form, the CDR3 reads TGTGCCAGCAGCAACCACAGGGGAGGAGAGACCCAGTACTTC. Translating gives CASSNHRGGETQYF.

This chain joins TRBV4-3 and TRBJ1-5; D is unclear. Per germline, CDR1 LGHNA and CDR2 YSLEER. The CDR3 has 17 residues. V lost 0 bases and J lost 5, with 17 bases in between. The CDR3 sequence is CASSQDYRSYMDQPQHF. For the CDR3, the DNA is TGCGCCAGCAGCCAAGATTACCGGTCCTATATGGATCAGCCCCAGCATTTT.

This clonotype was observed a handful of times. This rearrangement joins TRBV7-2 to TRBJ1-6; possible D gene TRBD1, 5 bases. Germline assignment: CDR1 SGHTA and CDR2 FQGNSA. The V end was cut by 0 bases, the J end by 8 bases, with 8 bases between. The CDR3 has 14 amino acids. The CDR3 spells CASSLALGDSPLHF. DNA for the CDR3: TGTGCCAGCAGCTTAGCTTTAGGGGATTCACCCCTCCACTTT.

The chain has TRBV20-1 and TRBJ2-7; the D is unclear. CDR1 and CDR2 (germline): DFQATT, SNEGSKA (reference sequence). The CDR3 covers 15 residues. Trimming took off 0 bases at V and 0 bases at J, with 12 bases between the two ends. The CDR3 coding sequence is TGCAGTGCTAGAGATCTCAGGCTTAACTCCTACGAGCAGTACTTC. Protein sequence: CSARDLRLNSYEQYF.

The chain employs TRBV7-2 and TRBJ1-1, with D unresolved. Trimming took 5 bases from V and 5 from J, leaving 15 bases between them. Germline V lookup: CDR1 SGHTA, CDR2 FQGNSA. The CDR3 is made up of 14 amino acids. The CDR3 reads CASSGGAAGTEAFF. The CDR3 region has the DNA TGTGCCAGCAGCGGAGGAGCCGCGGGGACTGAAGCTTTCTTT.

The table lists this clonotype with a few counts. The chain uses TRBV28 and TRBJ2-1; D perhaps matches TRBD1 (6 bases). The germline V and J ends were trimmed by 4 bases and 3 bases, with 10 bases remaining between them. From germline, CDR1 is MDHEN and CDR2 SYDVKM. This CDR3 spans 14 amino acids. The chain's CDR3 is CASSYRDHYNEQFF. CDR3 bases: TGTGCCAGCAGTTACAGGGACCACTACAATGAGCAGTTCTTC.

The chain recombines TRBV20-1 with TRBJ2-3; D is tentatively TRBD1 or TRBD2 (5 bases each). The CDR3 loop spans 13 amino acids. V lost 3 bases and J 4 bases, leaving 11 bases between the germline ends. Germline CDR1 and CDR2: DFQATT and SNEGSKA (reference sequence). Here the CDR3 DNA reads TGCAGTGCTAGGCCAAGAGGGGCAGATACGCAGTATTTT. It codes for CSARPRGADTQYF.

The V call is TRBV7-2, the J call TRBJ2-7, with D perhaps TRBD2 (5 bases). CDR1 and CDR2 (germline): SGHTA, FQGNSA. The ends were cut back, 5 bases at V and 5 bases at J, with 16 bases in the middle. This CDR3 has 14 amino acids. The CDR3 region has the DNA TGTGCCAGCAGCCCCCACGAGCGGCTCAACGAGCAGTACTTC. Its translation: CASSPHERLNEQYF.

This clonotype was picked up a small number of times. The chain links TRBV5-6 to TRBJ2-1, with 8 nucleotides matching TRBD2. CDR3 length: 15 amino acids. After removal of 8 bases from V and 3 bases from J, the junction contained 10 bases not matched to a gene. CDR1 SGHDT and CDR2 YYEEEE come from the germline V gene. The CDR3 protein is CASSTGTRFYNEQFF. The DNA for the CDR3 is TGTGCCAGTAGTACCGGGACTAGGTTCTACAATGAGCAGTTCTTC. Variable domain in full (rest from reference TRBV5-6 and TRBJ2-1): DAGVTQSPTHLIKTRGQQVTLRCSPKSGHDTVSWYQQALGQGPQFIFQYYEEEERQRGNFPDRFSGHQFPNYSSELNVNALLLGDSALYLCASSTGTRFYNEQFFGPGTRLTVL.

This clonotype was detected ten times or more. The rearrangement uses TRBV7-2 and TRBJ2-5; TRBD2 is a possible D gene (6 bases). Germline V gene data show CDR1 as SGHTA and CDR2 as FQGNSA. This CDR3 contains 13 residues. Between the trimmed V and J ends, which lost 3 bases and 5 bases, there was a span of 10 bases. The CDR3: CASSLAGRETQYF. CDR3 bases: TGTGCCAGCAGCTTGGCAGGGAGGGAGACCCAGTACTTC.

This clonotype showed up just a few times. The chain has TRBV5-6 and TRBJ1-2, with 11 nucleotides matching TRBD1. CDR1 and CDR2 from the germline V gene are SGHDT and YYEEEE. This CDR3 has 14 residues. V lost 3 bases to trimming and J lost 6 bases; unmatched junction nucleotides: 4. The CDR3: CASSWTGGTHGYTF. The CDR3 bases are TGTGCCAGCAGCTGGACAGGGGGCACCCATGGCTACACCTTC. Variable domain in full (rest from reference TRBV5-6 and TRBJ1-2): DAGVTQSPTHLIKTRGQQVTLRCSPKSGHDTVSWYQQALGQGPQFIFQYYEEEERQRGNFPDRFSGHQFPNYSSELNVNALLLGDSALYLCASSWTGGTHGYTFGSGTRLTVV.

This clonotype has at least ten counts. V usage is TRBV6-2 or TRBV6-3 and J usage is TRBJ2-1; 8 nucleotides match TRBD2. The CDR3 is 16 amino acids. J gave up 5 bases and V 6 bases, and 12 bases lay outside the gene matches. Germline CDR1 reads MNHEY; CDR2 reads SVGEGT. This chain's CDR3 is CASRNPIAGTNNEQFF. DNA for the CDR3: TGTGCCAGCAGGAACCCGATAGCGGGGACAAACAATGAGCAGTTCTTC.

Only a few counts were recorded for this clonotype. V usage is TRBV5-1 and J usage is TRBJ2-3; D may be TRBD1 or TRBD2 (5 bases each). Trimming pared 1 base from V and 4 bases from J, leaving 10 bases between. This CDR3 has 14 residues. Germline CDR1 and CDR2: SGHRS and YFSETQ. CDR3 nucleotide sequence: TGCGCCAGCAGCTTGTTTGGGACCGCAGATACGCAGTATTTT. It encodes CASSLFGTADTQYF.

This clonotype has just a few counts. J is TRBJ1-5 and V is TRBV5-1; D is unresolved. Germline CDR1 SGHRS, CDR2 YFSETQ. Trimming stripped 2 bases from V and 0 bases from J, with 15 bases between. This CDR3 has 17 amino acids. The CDR3 region is CASSFGPRNYSNQPQHF. In nucleotides, the CDR3 is TGCGCCAGCAGCTTCGGACCACGGAATTATAGCAATCAGCCCCAGCATTTT.

This clonotype was seen a few times. V usage is TRBV6-2 or TRBV6-3 and J usage is TRBJ2-7; 7 bases are shared with TRBD1. Germline V gene data show CDR1 as MNHEY and CDR2 as SVGEGT. V trimming: 7 bases; J trimming: 1 base; junction bases outside the gene matches: 10. This CDR3 is 15 amino acids long. The CDR3 DNA is TGTGCCAGCATTCGTCGGAGGACAGGATCCTACGAGCAGTACTTC. As protein: CASIRRRTGSYEQYF.

This clonotype turned up a few times. This sequence joins TRBV20-1 and TRBJ1-2; 7 positions match TRBD1. The CDR3 contains 16 residues. The V segment lost 6 bases and the J segment 2 bases; nucleotides outside the gene matches: 15. Germline assignment: CDR1 DFQATT and CDR2 SNEGSKA (reference sequence). Here the CDR3 reads CSAALGTAFENYGYTF. Written as DNA, the CDR3 is TGCAGTGCGGCACTCGGGACAGCCTTCGAAAACTATGGCTACACCTTC.

This clonotype was seen only once. The V gene is TRBV20-1, the J gene TRBJ2-7; D perhaps matches TRBD2 (6 bases). Germline CDR1 is DFQATT and CDR2 is SNEGSKA (reference sequence). There are 14 residues in the CDR3. The germline V and J ends were trimmed by 0 bases and 5 bases, with 14 bases remaining between them. The CDR3 DNA follows: TGCAGTGCTAGAGAGGAGGGCGGTTGGGACGAGCAGTACTTC. Residues: CSAREEGGWDEQYF.